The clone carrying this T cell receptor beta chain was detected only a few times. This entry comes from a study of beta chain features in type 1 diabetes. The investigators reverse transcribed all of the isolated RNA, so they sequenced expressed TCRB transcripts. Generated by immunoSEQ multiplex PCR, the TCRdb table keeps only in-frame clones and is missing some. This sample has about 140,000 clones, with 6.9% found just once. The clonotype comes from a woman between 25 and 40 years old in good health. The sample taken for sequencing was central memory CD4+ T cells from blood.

The CDR3 bases are TGTGCCAGCTCACCCCGAAGGACAGGGGGGCGGAACACCGGGGAGCTGTTTTTT. This translates into CASSPRRTGGRNTGELFF. The V gene is TRBV18, the J gene TRBJ2-2; TRBD1 aligns across 10 bases. Germline trimming cut 3 bases from V and 1 base from J; bases unmatched to any gene: 8. The CDR3 has 18 residues. Germline-derived CDR1 and CDR2 are KGHSH and LQKENI.